This T cell receptor (beta chain) is drawn from a study of OX40 agonist ivuxolimab in advanced cancers. CDR1 and CDR2 from the germline V gene are SGHRS and YFSETQ. The V gene end was trimmed by 0 bases and the J gene end by 6 bases; junction bases not matched to a gene: 16. The CDR3 length is 18 residues. Using immunoSEQ multiplex PCR, the repertoire was profiled, and TCRdb retains in-frame clones only, with some absent. The sample has around 80,000 clones; 85% to 90% are singletons. Study results and caveats: In the 0.1-3.0 mg/kg groups, partial responders showed among the lowest expansion.

With respect to this clone: What it binds is not known.

The TCR comes from an adult with an advanced solid tumor such as melanoma, head and neck, liver or kidney cancer. Specimen: CD4+ or CD8+ T cells sorted from blood, collected in a trial of the OX40 agonist ivuxolimab. The gene calls are TRBV5-1 and TRBJ1-2, with TRBD1 matching 8 bases. CDR3 DNA: TGCGCCAGCAGCTTGGCCGCTACAGGGGGAACCTTCTTGGATGGCTACACCTTC. Translating gives CASSLAATGGTFLDGYTF.